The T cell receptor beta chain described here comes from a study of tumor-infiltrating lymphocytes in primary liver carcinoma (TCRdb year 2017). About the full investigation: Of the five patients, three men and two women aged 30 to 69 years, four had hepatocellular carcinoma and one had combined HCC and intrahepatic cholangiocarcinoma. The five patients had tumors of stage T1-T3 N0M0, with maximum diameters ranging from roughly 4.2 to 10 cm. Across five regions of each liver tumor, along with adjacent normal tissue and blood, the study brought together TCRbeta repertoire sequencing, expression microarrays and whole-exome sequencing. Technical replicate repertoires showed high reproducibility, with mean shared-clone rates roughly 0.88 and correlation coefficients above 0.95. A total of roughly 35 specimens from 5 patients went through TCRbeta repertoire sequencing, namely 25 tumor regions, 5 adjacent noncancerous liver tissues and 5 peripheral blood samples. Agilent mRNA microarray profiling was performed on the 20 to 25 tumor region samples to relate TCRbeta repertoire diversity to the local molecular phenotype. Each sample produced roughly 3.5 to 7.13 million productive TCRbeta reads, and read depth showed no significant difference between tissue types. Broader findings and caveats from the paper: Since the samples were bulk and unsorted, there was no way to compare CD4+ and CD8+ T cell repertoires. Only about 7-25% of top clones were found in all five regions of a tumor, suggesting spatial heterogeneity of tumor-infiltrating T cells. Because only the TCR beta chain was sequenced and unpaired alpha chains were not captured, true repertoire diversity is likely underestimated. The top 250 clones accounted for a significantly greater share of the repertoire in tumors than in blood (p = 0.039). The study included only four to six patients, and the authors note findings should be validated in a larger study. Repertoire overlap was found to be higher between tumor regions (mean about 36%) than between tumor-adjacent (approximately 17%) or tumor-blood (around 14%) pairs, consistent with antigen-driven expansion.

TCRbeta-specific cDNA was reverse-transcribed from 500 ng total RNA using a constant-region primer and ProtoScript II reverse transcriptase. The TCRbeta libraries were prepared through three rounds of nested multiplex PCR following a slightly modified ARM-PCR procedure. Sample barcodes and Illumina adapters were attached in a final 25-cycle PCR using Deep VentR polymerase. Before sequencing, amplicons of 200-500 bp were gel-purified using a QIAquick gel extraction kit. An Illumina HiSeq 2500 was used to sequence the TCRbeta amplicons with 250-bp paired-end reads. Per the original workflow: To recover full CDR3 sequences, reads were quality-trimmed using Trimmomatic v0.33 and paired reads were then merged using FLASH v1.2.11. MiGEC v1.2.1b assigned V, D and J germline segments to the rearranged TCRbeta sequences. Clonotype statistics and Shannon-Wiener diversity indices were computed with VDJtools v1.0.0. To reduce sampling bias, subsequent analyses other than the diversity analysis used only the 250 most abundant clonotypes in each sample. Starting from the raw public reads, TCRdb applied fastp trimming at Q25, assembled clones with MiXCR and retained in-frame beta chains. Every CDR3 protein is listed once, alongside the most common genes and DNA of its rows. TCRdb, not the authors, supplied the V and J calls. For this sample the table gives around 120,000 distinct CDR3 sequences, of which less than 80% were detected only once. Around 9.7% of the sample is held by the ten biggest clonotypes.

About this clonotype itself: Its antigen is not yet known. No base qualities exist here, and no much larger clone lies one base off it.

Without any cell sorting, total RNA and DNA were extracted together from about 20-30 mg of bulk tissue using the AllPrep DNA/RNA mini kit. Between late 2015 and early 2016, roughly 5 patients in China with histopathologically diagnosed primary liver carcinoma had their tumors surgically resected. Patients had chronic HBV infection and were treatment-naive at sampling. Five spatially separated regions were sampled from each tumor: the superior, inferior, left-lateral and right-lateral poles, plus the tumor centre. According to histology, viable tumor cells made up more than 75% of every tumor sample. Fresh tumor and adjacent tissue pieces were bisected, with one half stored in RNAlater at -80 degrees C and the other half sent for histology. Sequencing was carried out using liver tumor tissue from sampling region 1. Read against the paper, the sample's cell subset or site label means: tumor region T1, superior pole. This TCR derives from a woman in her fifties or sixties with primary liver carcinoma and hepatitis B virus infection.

Read as DNA, the sequence is TGCAGCGTTGATGGGGGATCATCCTACAATGAGCAGTTCTTC. Its translation reads: CSVDGGSSYNEQFF. The sequence is built from TRBV29-1 and TRBJ2-1; the D gene is possibly TRBD1 or TRBD2, with 5 bases matching each. From cysteine to phenylalanine, the CDR3 is 14 amino acids long. Only the CDR3 DNA stays, 42 bases, in frame from base 1. The CDR1 and CDR2 encoded by the germline V gene are SQVTM and ANQGSEA. At the junction V is shortened by 3 bases and J by 1 base, with 10 bases in between.